Described below is a single T cell receptor beta chain sequence and its context. What it binds is unknown. The data are from a study of T cells in narcolepsy. Study in general: Healthy controls were enrolled alongside patients with narcolepsy type 1 or type 2.

TCRdb's table, derived via immunoSEQ multiplex PCR, lists solely in-frame clones and lacks some. The sample holds 30,000 to 35,000 clones; roughly 80% are singletons and the top ten take approximately 3.8%. CDR1 SGHTA and CDR2 FQGTGA come from the germline V gene. Trimming removed 7 bases from V and 2 bases from J, with 4 bases in between. The CDR3 spans 11 residues. Overall study findings and caveats: Blood of same and different patients, but not healthy controls, reportedly held recurring autoreactive clonotypes. Some memory CD4+ repertoires had no autoreactive clone sequences.

The clonotype originates from a human donor in good health. The source material was memory (CD45RA-) CD4+ T cells from blood. The rearrangement joins TRBV7-3 to TRBJ2-3; D is ambiguous. CDR3 DNA sequence: TGTGCCAGCACTAACACAGATACGCAGTATTTT. Amino acid sequence: CASTNTDTQYF.